This T cell receptor beta chain stems from a study of blood T cell repertoires in COVID-19. Study-wide background: Samples taken during acute and convalescent COVID-19 were collected in the United States, Italy and Spain. Sources were T cells, B-cell-depleted T cells, or PBMCs; the material itself was cDNA or gDNA.

As processed by the authors: Reference gene primer amplification yielded estimated nucleated cell counts. Here immunoSEQ multiplex PCR was the method, and the copy in TCRdb shows in-frame clones only, minus some. The V and J calls and clone size come from that table; D and trimming were worked out from the DNA. The sample has about 58,000 clones, nearly 90% seen once. V dropped 0 bases and J dropped 6 bases, with 21 bases sitting between them. The CDR3 covers 18 residues. The V gene's germline CDR1 is SGDLS and CDR2 YYNGEE. The chain recombines TRBV9 with TRBJ1-4; weak D call: TRBD1 (6 bases). This sequence originates from a man aged 55 to 70 with active COVID-19. Sequencing was done on a sample of peripheral blood. The CDR3 bases are TGTGCCAGCAGCGTAGGCCCGGCCGACAGGAGGAAGGATGAAAAACTGTTTTTT. Its protein is CASSVGPADRRKDEKLFF.